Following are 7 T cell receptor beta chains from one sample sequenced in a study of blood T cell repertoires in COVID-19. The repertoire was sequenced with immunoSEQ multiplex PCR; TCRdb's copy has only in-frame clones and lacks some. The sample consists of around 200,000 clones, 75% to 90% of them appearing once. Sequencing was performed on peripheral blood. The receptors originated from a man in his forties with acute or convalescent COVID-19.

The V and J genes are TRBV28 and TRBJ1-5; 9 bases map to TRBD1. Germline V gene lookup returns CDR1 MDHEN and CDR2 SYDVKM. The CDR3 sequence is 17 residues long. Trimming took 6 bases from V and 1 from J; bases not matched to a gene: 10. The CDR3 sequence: CASRGGQGMGSNQPQHF. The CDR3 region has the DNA TGTGCCAGCAGAGGTGGACAGGGGATGGGGAGCAATCAGCCCCAGCATTTT. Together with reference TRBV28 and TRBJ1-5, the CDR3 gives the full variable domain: DVKVTQSSRYLVKRTGEKVFLECVQDMDHENMFWYRQDPGLGLRLIYFSYDVKMKEKGDIPEGYSVSREKKERFSLILESASTNQTSMYLCASRGGQGMGSNQPQHFGDGTRLSIL.

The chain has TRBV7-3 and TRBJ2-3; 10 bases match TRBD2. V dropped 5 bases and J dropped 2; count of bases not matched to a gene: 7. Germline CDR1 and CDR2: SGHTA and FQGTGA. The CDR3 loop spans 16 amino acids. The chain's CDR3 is CASSPKGTSDTDTQYF. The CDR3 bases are TGTGCCAGCAGCCCAAAGGGGACTAGCGACACAGATACGCAGTATTTT.

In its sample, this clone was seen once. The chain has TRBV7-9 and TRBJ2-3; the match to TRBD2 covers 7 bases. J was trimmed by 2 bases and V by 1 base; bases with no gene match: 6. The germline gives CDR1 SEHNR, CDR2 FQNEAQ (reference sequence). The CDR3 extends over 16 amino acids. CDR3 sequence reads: CASSLGLADPTDTQYF. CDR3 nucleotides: TGTGCCAGCAGCTTAGGTCTAGCGGACCCCACAGATACGCAGTATTTT.

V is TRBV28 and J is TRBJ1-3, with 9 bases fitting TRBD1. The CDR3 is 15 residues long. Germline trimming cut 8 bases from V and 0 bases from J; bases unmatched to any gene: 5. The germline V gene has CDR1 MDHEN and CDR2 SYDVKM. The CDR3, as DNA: TGTGCCAGCGAACAGGGGGCCCCCTCTGGAAACACCATATATTTT. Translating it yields CASEQGAPSGNTIYF.

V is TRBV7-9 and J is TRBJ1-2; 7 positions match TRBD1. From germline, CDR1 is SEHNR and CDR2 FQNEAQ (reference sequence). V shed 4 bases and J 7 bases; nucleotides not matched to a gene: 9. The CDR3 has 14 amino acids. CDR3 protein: CASSSSDRAGGYTF. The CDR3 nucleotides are TGTGCCAGCAGCTCCTCAGACAGGGCGGGTGGCTACACCTTC.

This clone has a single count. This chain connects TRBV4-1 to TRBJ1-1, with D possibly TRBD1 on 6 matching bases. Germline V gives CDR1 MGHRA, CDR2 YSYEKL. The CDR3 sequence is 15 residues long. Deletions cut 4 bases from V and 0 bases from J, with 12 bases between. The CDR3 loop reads CASSPYQGLNTEAFF. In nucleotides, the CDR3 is TGCGCCAGCAGCCCTTACCAGGGGTTGAACACTGAAGCTTTCTTT.

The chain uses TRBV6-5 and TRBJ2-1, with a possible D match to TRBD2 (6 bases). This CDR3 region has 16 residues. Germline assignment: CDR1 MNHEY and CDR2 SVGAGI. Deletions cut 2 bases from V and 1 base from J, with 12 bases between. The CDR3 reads CASSYRGRGSYNEQFF. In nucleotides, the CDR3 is TGTGCCAGCAGTTACCGAGGGCGGGGTTCCTACAATGAGCAGTTCTTC.